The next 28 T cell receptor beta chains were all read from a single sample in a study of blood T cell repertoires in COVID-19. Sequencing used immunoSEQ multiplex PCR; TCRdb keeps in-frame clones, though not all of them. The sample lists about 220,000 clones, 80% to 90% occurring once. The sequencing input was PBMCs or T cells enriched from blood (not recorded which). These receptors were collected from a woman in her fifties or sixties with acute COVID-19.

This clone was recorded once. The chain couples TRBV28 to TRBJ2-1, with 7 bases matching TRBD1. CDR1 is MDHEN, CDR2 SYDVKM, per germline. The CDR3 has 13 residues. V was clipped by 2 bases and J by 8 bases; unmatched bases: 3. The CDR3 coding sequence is TGTGCCAGCAGTTTAAAGGGGGCCGATGAGCAGTTCTTC. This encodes CASSLKGADEQFF.

Written as DNA, the CDR3 is TGTGCCAGTAGTAGGACAACTGAAGCTTTCTTT. Translation gives CASSRTTEAFF. The chain has TRBV19 and TRBJ1-1; D is perhaps TRBD1 (5 bases). CDR3 size: 11 residues. The germline CDR1 and CDR2 sequences are LNHDA and SQIVND (reference sequence). Trimming took 4 bases from V and 5 from J, leaving 5 bases between them. The full variable domain, its missing parts supplied by reference TRBV19 and TRBJ1-1, is DGGITQSPKYLFRKEGQNVTLSCEQNLNHDAMYWYRQDPGQGLRLIYYSQIVNDFQKGDIAEGYSVSREKKESFPLTVTSAQKNPTAFYLCASSRTTEAFFGQGTRLTVV.

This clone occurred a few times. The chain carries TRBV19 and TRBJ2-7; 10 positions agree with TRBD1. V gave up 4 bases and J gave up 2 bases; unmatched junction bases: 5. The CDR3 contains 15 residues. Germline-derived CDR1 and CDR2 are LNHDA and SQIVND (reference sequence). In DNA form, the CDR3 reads TGTGCCAGTAGTAAGAGGGACAGGGGCACCTACGAGCAGTACTTC. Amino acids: CASSKRDRGTYEQYF.

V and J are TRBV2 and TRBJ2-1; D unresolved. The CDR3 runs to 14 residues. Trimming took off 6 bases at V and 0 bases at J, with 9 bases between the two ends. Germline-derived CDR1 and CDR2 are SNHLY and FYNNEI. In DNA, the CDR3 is TGTGCCAGCAGGGAAATATCCTCCTACAATGAGCAGTTCTTC. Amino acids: CASREISSYNEQFF.

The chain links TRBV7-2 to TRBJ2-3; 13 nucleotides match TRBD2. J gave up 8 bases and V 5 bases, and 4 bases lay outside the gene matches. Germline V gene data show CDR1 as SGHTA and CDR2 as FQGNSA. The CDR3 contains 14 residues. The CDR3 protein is CASSTGTSGTTQYF. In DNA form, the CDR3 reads TGTGCCAGCAGCACGGGGACTAGCGGGACTACGCAGTATTTT.

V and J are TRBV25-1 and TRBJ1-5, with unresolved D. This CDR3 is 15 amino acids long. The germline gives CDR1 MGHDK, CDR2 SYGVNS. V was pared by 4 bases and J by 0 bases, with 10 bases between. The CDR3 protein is CASSGGAYSNQPQHF. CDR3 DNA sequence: TGTGCCAGCAGTGGGGGAGCCTATAGCAATCAGCCCCAGCATTTT.

The chain's CDR3 is CASSRYGTGVSSSSYNEQFF. In DNA form, the CDR3 reads TGTGCCAGTAGTAGGTACGGGACAGGGGTCTCAAGTAGCTCCTACAATGAGCAGTTCTTC. The V and J genes are TRBV19 and TRBJ2-1, with 10 bases identical to TRBD1. V shed 4 bases and J 0 bases; nucleotides not matched to a gene: 15. Germline CDR1 and CDR2: LNHDA and SQIVND (reference sequence). The CDR3 sequence is 20 residues long.

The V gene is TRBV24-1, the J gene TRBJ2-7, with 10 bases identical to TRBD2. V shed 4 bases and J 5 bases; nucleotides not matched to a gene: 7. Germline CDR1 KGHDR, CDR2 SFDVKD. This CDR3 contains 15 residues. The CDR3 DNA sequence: TGTGCCACCAGTGAAACCGGGACTAGCGTCCACGAGCAGTACTTC. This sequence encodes CATSETGTSVHEQYF.

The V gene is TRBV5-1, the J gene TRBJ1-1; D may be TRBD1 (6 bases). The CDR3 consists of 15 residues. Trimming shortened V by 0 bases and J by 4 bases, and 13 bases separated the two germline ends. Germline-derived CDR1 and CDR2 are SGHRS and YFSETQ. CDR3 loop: CASSLAGVGGTEAFF. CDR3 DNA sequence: TGCGCCAGCAGCTTGGCCGGGGTAGGGGGCACTGAAGCTTTCTTT. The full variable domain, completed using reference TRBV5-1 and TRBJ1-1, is KAGVTQTPRYLIKTRGQQVTLSCSPISGHRSVSWYQQTPGQGLQFLFEYFSETQRNKGNFPGRFSGRQFSNSRSEMNVSTLELGDSALYLCASSLAGVGGTEAFFGQGTRLTVV.

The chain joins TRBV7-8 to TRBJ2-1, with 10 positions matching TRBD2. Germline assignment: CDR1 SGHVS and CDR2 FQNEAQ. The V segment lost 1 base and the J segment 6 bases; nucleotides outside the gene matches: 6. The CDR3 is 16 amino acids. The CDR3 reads CASSLDSGRHINEQFF. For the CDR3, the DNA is TGTGCCAGCAGCTTAGATAGCGGGAGGCACATCAATGAGCAGTTCTTC.

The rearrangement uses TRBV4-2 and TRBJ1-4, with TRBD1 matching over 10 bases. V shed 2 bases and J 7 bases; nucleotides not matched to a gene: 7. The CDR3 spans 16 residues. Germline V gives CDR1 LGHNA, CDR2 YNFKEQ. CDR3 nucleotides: TGTGCCAGCAGCCAACGCGGGACAGGGGTTAGTGAAAAACTGTTTTTT. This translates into CASSQRGTGVSEKLFF.

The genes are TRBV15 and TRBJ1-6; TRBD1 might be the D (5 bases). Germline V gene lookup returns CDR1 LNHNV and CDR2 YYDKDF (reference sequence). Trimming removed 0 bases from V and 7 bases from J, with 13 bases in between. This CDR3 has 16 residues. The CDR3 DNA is TGTGCCACCAGCAGAGACATACAGGTTCAGAATTCACCCCTCCACTTT. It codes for CATSRDIQVQNSPLHF.

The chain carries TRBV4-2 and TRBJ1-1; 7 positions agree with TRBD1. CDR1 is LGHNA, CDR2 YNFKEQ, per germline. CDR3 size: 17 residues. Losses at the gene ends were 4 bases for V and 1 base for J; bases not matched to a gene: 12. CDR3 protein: CASSPLDRSQPNTEAFF. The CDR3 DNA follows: TGTGCCAGCAGCCCGCTGGACAGGAGTCAACCGAACACTGAAGCTTTCTTT.

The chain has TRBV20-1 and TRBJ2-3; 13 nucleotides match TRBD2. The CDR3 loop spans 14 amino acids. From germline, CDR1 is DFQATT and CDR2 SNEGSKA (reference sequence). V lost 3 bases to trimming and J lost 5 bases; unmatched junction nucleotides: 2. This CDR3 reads CSASGLAGVDTQYF. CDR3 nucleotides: TGCAGTGCTAGTGGACTAGCGGGAGTAGATACGCAGTATTTT.

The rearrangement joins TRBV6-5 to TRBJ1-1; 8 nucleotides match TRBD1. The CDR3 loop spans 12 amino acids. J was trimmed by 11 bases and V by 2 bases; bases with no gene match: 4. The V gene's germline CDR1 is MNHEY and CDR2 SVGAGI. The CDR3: CASSYPDREAFF. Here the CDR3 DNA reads TGTGCCAGCAGTTACCCGGACAGGGAGGCTTTCTTT.

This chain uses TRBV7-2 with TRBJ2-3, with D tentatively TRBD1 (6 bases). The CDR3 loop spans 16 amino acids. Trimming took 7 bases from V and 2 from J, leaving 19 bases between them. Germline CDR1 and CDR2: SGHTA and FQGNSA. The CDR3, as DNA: TGTGCCAGCACCTTCCTCTATACAGGGAACACAGATACGCAGTATTTT. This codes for CASTFLYTGNTDTQYF.

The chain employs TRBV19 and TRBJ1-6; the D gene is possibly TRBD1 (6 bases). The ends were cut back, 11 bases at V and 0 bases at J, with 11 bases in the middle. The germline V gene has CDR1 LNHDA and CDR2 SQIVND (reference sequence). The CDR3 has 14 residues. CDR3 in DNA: TGTGCCTCGGGACAAAGCTCCTATAATTCACCCCTCCACTTT. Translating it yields CASGQSSYNSPLHF.

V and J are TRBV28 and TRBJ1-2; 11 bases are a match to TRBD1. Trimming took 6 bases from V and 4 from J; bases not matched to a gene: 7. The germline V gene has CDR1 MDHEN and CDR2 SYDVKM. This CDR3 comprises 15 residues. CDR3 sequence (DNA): TGTGCCAGCAGGGATTCCGGGACAGGGGGCTATGGCTACACCTTC. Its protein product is CASRDSGTGGYGYTF.

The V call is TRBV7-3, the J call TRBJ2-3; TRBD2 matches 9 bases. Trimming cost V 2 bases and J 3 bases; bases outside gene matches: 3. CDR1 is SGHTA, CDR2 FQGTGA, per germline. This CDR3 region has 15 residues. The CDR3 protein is CASSLAGLATDTQYF. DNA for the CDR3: TGTGCCAGCAGCTTAGCGGGACTAGCAACAGATACGCAGTATTTT.

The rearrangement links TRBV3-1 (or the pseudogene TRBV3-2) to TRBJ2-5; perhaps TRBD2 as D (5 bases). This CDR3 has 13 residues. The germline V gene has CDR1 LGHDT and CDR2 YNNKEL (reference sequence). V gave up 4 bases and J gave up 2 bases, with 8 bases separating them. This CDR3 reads CASSPWTQETQYF. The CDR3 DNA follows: TGTGCCAGCAGCCCCTGGACTCAAGAGACCCAGTACTTC.

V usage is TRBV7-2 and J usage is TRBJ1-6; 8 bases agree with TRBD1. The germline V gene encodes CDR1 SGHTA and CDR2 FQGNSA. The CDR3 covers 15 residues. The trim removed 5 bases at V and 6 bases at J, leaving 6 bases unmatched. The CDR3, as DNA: TGTGCCAGCAGCATACAGGGGGGAAGTAATTCACCCCTCCACTTT. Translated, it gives CASSIQGGSNSPLHF.

CDR3 DNA sequence: TGTGCCAGCAGCCAAGCCTCTCCGGACAGGGGAATTTTATGGAATCAGCCCCAGCATTTT. Amino acids: CASSQASPDRGILWNQPQHF. The J gene is TRBJ1-5, the V gene TRBV3-1 (or the pseudogene TRBV3-2), with 9 bases identical to TRBD1. The CDR3 has 20 amino acids. V lost 1 base to trimming and J lost 4 bases; unmatched junction nucleotides: 17. From germline, CDR1 is LGHDT and CDR2 YNNKEL (reference sequence).

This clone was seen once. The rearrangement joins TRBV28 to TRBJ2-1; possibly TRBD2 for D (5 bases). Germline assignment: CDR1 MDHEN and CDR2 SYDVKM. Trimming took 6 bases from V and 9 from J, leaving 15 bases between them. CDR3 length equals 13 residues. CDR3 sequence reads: CASSTPGVGEQFF. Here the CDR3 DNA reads TGTGCCAGCAGCACCCCCGGGGTCGGTGAGCAGTTCTTC.

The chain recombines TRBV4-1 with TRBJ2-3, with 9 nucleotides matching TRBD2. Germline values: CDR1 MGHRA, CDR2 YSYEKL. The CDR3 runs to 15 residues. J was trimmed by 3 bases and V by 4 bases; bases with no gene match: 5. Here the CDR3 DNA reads TGCGCCAGCAGCCCAAGGGCGGGAGGGACAGATACGCAGTATTTT. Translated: CASSPRAGGTDTQYF.

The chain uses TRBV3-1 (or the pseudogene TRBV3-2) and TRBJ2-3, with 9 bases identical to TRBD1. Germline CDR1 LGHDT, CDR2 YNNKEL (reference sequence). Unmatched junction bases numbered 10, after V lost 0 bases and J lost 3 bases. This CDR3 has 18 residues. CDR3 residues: CASSQEKVTGGLTDTQYF. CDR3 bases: TGTGCCAGCAGCCAAGAGAAGGTAACAGGGGGCCTGACAGATACGCAGTATTTT.

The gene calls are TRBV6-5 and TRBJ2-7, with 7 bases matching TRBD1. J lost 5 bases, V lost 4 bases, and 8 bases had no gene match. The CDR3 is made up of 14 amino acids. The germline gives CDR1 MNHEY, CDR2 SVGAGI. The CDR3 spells CASSSPTGPNEQYF. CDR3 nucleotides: TGTGCCAGCAGTTCGCCGACAGGGCCCAACGAGCAGTACTTC.

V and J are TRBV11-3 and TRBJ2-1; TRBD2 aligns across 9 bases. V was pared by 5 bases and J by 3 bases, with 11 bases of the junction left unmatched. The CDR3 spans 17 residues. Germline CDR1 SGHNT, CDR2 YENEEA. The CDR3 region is CASSPLGGRAGYNEQFF. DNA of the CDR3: TGTGCCAGCAGCCCTCTGGGCGGGAGGGCCGGCTACAATGAGCAGTTCTTC.

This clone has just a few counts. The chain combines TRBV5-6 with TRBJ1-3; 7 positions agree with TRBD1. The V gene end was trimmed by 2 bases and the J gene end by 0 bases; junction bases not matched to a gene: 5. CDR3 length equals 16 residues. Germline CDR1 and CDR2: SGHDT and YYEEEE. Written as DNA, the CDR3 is TGTGCCAGCAGCTTCAGGGACAGCAGCTCTGGAAACACCATATATTTT. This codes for CASSFRDSSSGNTIYF.